This T cell receptor (beta chain) emerged from a study of identical twins. Addition of a universal primer site occurred through template switching, and cDNA carried unique molecular identifiers. TCRdb re-analysed the 5' RACE reads in MiXCR, keeping a single row per CDR3 protein. The data contain about 660,000 distinct CDR3 sequences, over 8.5% of them singletons. The CDR3 runs to 15 residues. The V end was cut by 1 base, the J end by 3 bases, with 12 bases between. The germline V gene has CDR1 MGHRA and CDR2 YSYEKL. Study-wide findings and caveats: Clonotypes of the beta chain that were abundant in cord blood carried fewer insertions (memory repertoires showed none). Low generation probability was overrepresented in out-of-frame alpha sequences shared by twins. Where beta out-of-frame sequences were concerned, excess twin sharing was weaker.

A note on this clonotype: Its cognate antigen is unknown.

This sample also appeared in a second study, on yellow fever vaccine responses in identical twins.

This chain connects TRBV4-1 to TRBJ1-2, with TRBD1 as a possible D gene (6 bases). The sequencing sample was made of PBMCs. This receptor was identified in a woman aged 18-35 years in good health. CDR3 sequence reads: CASSQAGRGDYGYTF. The CDR3 DNA sequence: TGCGCCAGCAGCCAAGCGGGCAGGGGAGACTATGGCTACACCTTC.